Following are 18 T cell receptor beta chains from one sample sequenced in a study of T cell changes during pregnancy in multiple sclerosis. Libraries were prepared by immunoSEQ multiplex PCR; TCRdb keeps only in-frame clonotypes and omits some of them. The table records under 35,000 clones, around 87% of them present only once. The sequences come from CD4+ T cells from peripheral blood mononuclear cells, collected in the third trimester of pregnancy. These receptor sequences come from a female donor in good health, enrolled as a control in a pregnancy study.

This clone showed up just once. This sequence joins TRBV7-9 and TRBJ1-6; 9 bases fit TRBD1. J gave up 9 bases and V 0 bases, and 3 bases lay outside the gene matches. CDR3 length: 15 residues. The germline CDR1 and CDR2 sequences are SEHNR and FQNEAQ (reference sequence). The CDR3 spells CASSLAGTGSSPLHF. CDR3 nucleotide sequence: TGTGCCAGCAGCTTAGCGGGGACAGGGAGTTCACCCCTCCACTTT.

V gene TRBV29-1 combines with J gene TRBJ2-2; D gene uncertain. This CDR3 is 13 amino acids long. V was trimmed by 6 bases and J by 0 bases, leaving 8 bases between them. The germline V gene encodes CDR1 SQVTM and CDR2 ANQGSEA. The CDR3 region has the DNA TGCAGCGTGGAAACAGCGAACACCGGGGAGCTGTTTTTT. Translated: CSVETANTGELFF.

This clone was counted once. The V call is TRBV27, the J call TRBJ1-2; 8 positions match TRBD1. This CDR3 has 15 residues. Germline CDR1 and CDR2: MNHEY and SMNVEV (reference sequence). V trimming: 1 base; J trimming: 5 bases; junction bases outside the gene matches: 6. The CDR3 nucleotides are TGTGCCAGCAGTTTATTCTCAGGGGGCGGGTATGGCTACACCTTC. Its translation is CASSLFSGGGYGYTF.

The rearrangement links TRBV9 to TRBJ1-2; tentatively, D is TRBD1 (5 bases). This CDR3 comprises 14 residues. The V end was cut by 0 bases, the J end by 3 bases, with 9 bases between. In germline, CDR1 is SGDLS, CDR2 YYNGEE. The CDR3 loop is CASSVVPTDYGYTF. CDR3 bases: TGTGCCAGCAGCGTAGTCCCGACAGACTATGGCTACACCTTC.

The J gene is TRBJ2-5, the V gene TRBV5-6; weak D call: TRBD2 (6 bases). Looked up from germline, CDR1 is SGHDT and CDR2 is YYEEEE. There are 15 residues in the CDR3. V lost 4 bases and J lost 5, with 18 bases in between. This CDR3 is CASSARYPGGETQYF. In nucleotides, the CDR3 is TGTGCCAGCAGCGCTAGGTACCCCGGAGGGGAGACCCAGTACTTC.

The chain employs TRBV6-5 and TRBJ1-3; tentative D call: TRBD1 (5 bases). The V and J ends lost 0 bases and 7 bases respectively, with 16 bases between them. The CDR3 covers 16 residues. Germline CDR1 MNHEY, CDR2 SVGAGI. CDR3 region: CASSYSSRIKGNTIYF. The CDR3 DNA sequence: TGTGCCAGCAGTTACTCGAGCCGGATTAAGGGGAACACCATATATTTT.

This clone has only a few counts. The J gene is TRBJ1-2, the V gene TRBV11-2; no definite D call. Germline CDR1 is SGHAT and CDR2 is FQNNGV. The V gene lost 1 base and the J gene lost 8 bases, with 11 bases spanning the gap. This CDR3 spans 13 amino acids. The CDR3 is CASSLGGIIGYTF. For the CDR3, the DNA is TGTGCCAGCAGCTTAGGAGGGATCATCGGCTACACCTTC.

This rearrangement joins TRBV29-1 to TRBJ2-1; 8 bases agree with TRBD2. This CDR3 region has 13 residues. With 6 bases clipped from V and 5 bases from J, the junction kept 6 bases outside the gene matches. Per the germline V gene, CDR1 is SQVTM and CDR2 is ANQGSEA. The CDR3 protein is CSVDTSGNNEQFF. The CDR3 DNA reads TGCAGCGTAGATACTAGCGGAAACAATGAGCAGTTCTTC.

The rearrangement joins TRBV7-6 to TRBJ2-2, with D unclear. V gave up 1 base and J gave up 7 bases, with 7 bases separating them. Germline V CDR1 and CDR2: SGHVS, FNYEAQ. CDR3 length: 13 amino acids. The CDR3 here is CASSLVRLGELFF. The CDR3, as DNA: TGTGCCAGCAGCTTAGTGCGGCTCGGGGAGCTGTTTTTT.

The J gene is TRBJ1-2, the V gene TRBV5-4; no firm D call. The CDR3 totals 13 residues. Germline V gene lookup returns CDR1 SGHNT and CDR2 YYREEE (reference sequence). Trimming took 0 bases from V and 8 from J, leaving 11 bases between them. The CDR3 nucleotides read TGTGCCAGCAGCTTGGCCCTCGGGAAAGGCTACACCTTC. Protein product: CASSLALGKGYTF.

The CDR3 bases are TGTGCCAGTAGTATACGGACAGCAACTAATGAAAAACTGTTTTTT. This encodes CASSIRTATNEKLFF. This chain connects TRBV19 to TRBJ1-4; maybe TRBD1 (6 bases). The CDR3 spans 15 residues. The germline gives CDR1 LNHDA, CDR2 SQIVND (reference sequence). Trimming stripped 2 bases from V and 0 bases from J, with 7 bases between.

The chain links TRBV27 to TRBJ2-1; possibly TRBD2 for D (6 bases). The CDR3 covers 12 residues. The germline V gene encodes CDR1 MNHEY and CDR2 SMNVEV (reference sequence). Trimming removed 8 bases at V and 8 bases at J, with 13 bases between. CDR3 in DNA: TGTGCCAGCTCGGAGGGCTGGGATGAGCAGTTCTTC. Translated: CASSEGWDEQFF.

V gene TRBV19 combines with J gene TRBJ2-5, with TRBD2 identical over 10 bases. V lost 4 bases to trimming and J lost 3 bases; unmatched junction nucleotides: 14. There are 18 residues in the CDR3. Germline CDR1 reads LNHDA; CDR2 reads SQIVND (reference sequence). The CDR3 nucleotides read TGTGCCAGTAGTACCCCAAGGCTAGCGGGGGTTTCGGAAGAGACCCAGTACTTC. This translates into CASSTPRLAGVSEETQYF.

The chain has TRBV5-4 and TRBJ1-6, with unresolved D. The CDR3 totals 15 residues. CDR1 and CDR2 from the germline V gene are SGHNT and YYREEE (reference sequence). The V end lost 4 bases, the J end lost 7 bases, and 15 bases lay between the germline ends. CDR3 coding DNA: TGTGCCAGCAGCCCTGCGCGGGGAGAGAATTCACCCCTCCACTTT. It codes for CASSPARGENSPLHF.

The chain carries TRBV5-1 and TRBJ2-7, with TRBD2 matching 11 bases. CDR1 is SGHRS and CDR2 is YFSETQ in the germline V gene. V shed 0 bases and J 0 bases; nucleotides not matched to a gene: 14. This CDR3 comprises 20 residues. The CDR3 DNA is TGCGCCAGCAGCTTGGCCCTTTACGTTCCGGGACTAGCGGCCTCCTACGAGCAGTACTTC. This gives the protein CASSLALYVPGLAASYEQYF. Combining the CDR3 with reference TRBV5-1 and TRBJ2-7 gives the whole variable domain KAGVTQTPRYLIKTRGQQVTLSCSPISGHRSVSWYQQTPGQGLQFLFEYFSETQRNKGNFPGRFSGRQFSNSRSEMNVSTLELGDSALYLCASSLALYVPGLAASYEQYFGPGTRLTVT.

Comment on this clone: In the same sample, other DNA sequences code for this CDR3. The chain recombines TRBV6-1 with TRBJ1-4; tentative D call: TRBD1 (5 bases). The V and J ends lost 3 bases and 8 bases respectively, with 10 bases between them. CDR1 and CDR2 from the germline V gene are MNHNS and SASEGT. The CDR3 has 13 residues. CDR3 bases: TGTGCCAGCAGTGACCGGGGGTCGGAAAAACTGTTTTTT. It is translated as CASSDRGSEKLFF.

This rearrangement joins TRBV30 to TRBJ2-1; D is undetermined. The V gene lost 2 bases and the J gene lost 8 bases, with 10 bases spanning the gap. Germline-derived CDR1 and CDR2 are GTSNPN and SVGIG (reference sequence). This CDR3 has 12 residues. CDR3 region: CAWSPPSHEQFF. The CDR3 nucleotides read TGTGCCTGGAGTCCCCCGTCCCATGAGCAGTTCTTC. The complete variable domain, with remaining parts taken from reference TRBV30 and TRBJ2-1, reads SQTIHQWPATLVQPVGSPLSLECTVEGTSNPNLYWYRQAAGRGLQLLFYSVGIGQISSEVPQNLSASRPQDRQFILSSKKLLLSDSGFYLCAWSPPSHEQFFGPGTRLTVL.

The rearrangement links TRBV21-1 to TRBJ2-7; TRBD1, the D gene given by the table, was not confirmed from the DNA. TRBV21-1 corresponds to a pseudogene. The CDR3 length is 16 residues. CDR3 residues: CASSEGDRANSYEQYF. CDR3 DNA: TGTGCCAGCAGCGAAGGGGACAGGGCCAACTCCTACGAGCAGTACTTC.